This is a list of T cell receptor beta chains from one sample in a study of T cell responses to AZD1222 COVID-19 vaccine. Profiled with immunoSEQ multiplex PCR; TCRdb holds only in-frame clones, not every one. The sample gives around 100,000 clones, 75% to 90% of which show up once; 18% is in the top ten. The sequenced sample was peripheral blood, obtained on day 0 of AZD1222 vaccination. The receptors originated from an adult in good health. The CDR3 runs from the conserved cysteine through the conserved F or W. The order of the fields is D gene, J gene, clone size, V gene, CDR3 protein, CDR3 DNA. A D gene is named only where the DNA matches it firmly. Size values are once, few and many counts, or a class for expanded clones, and some rows have none.

d_call: -; j_call: TRBJ2-3; clone_size: -; v_call: TRBV9; cdr3_aa: CASSVVGLSTDTQYF; cdr3_nt: TGTGCCAGCAGCGTAGTAGGACTGAGCACAGATACGCAGTATTTT
d_call: -; j_call: TRBJ2-1; clone_size: -; v_call: TRBV11-2; cdr3_aa: CASSPRWGWEINEQFF; cdr3_nt: TGTGCCAGCAGCCCTCGGTGGGGGTGGGAAATCAATGAGCAGTTCTTC
d_call: -; j_call: TRBJ1-1; clone_size: -; v_call: TRBV5-1; cdr3_aa: CASSLRGELSTEAFF; cdr3_nt: TGCGCCAGCAGCTTAAGGGGGGAACTGTCCACTGAAGCTTTCTTT
d_call: TRBD1; j_call: TRBJ1-4; clone_size: -; v_call: TRBV13; cdr3_aa: CASSLGWTGANEKLFF; cdr3_nt: TGTGCCAGCAGCTTAGGCTGGACAGGAGCTAATGAAAAACTGTTTTTT
d_call: -; j_call: TRBJ1-1; clone_size: -; v_call: TRBV29-1; cdr3_aa: CSVIRAGYLGAFF; cdr3_nt: TGCAGCGTCATAAGAGCAGGGTATTTAGGAGCTTTCTTT
d_call: -; j_call: TRBJ1-2; clone_size: -; v_call: TRBV19; cdr3_aa: CASSTLRTRPNYGYTF; cdr3_nt: TGTGCCAGTAGTACCCTACGAACCCGACCCAACTATGGCTACACCTTC
d_call: -; j_call: TRBJ2-4; clone_size: -; v_call: TRBV4-1; cdr3_aa: CASSPRQRPLAKNIQYF; cdr3_nt: TGCGCCAGCAGCCCTAGACAGAGACCACTTGCCAAAAACATTCAGTACTTC
d_call: -; j_call: TRBJ1-4; clone_size: -; v_call: TRBV7-8; cdr3_aa: CASSPRGGRGNEKLFF; cdr3_nt: TGTGCCAGCAGCCCGCGGGGAGGGCGGGGTAATGAAAAACTGTTTTTT
d_call: TRBD1; j_call: TRBJ1-3; clone_size: -; v_call: TRBV19; cdr3_aa: CASSGQAVGNTIYF; cdr3_nt: TGTGCCAGTAGTGGACAGGCGGTAGGAAACACCATATATTTT
d_call: -; j_call: TRBJ1-2; clone_size: -; v_call: TRBV28; cdr3_aa: CASSSGAPNYGYTF; cdr3_nt: TGTGCCAGCAGTTCAGGGGCCCCTAACTATGGCTACACCTTC
d_call: -; j_call: TRBJ2-1; clone_size: medium-sized; v_call: TRBV3-1/TRBV3-2; cdr3_aa: CASTQGGLEQFF; cdr3_nt: TGTGCCAGCACCCAAGGGGGTCTTGAGCAGTTCTTC
d_call: TRBD2; j_call: TRBJ2-5; clone_size: once; v_call: TRBV10-3; cdr3_aa: CASAGTSSHQETQYF; cdr3_nt: TGTGCCTCCGCCGGGACTAGTAGTCATCAAGAGACCCAGTACTTC
d_call: -; j_call: TRBJ1-2; clone_size: -; v_call: TRBV10-3; cdr3_aa: CAISAVEGRNYGYTF; cdr3_nt: TGTGCCATCAGTGCCGTAGAGGGAAGGAACTATGGCTACACCTTC
d_call: TRBD1; j_call: TRBJ2-2; clone_size: -; v_call: TRBV28; cdr3_aa: CASRPPGQGAGGELFF; cdr3_nt: TGTGCCAGCAGACCCCCGGGACAGGGGGCAGGCGGGGAGCTGTTTTTT
d_call: -; j_call: TRBJ1-2; clone_size: -; v_call: TRBV5-1; cdr3_aa: CASSSTANYGYTF; cdr3_nt: TGCGCCAGCAGCTCCACTGCTAACTATGGCTACACCTTC
d_call: -; j_call: TRBJ1-1; clone_size: -; v_call: TRBV2; cdr3_aa: CASSDTDTEAFF; cdr3_nt: TGTGCCAGCAGTGACACGGACACTGAAGCTTTCTTT
d_call: TRBD1; j_call: TRBJ2-3; clone_size: -; v_call: TRBV11-2; cdr3_aa: CASSLDQGGQGAGDTQYF; cdr3_nt: TGTGCCAGCAGCTTAGATCAGGGTGGGCAGGGGGCTGGAGATACGCAGTATTTT
d_call: -; j_call: TRBJ2-2; clone_size: -; v_call: TRBV7-3; cdr3_aa: CASRINRAGELFF; cdr3_nt: TGTGCCAGCAGAATTAACAGAGCGGGGGAGCTGTTTTTT
d_call: -; j_call: TRBJ1-5; clone_size: -; v_call: TRBV2; cdr3_aa: CASSEVGRESNQPQHF; cdr3_nt: TGTGCCAGCAGTGAAGTAGGACGAGAGAGCAATCAGCCCCAGCATTTT
d_call: -; j_call: TRBJ2-3; clone_size: -; v_call: TRBV2; cdr3_aa: CASSDSGGAADTQYF; cdr3_nt: TGTGCCAGCAGTGACAGTGGGGGGGCGGCGGATACGCAGTATTTT
d_call: TRBD1; j_call: TRBJ2-5; clone_size: -; v_call: TRBV10-3; cdr3_aa: CAISLEDRGETQYF; cdr3_nt: TGTGCCATCAGCTTGGAGGACAGGGGTGAGACCCAGTACTTC
d_call: -; j_call: TRBJ1-6; clone_size: -; v_call: TRBV2; cdr3_aa: CASGDAGGGNSPLHF; cdr3_nt: TGTGCCAGCGGTGATGCGGGGGGGGGTAATTCACCCCTCCACTTT
d_call: -; j_call: TRBJ1-4; clone_size: -; v_call: TRBV5-8; cdr3_aa: CASSPGTAQGEKLFF; cdr3_nt: TGTGCCAGCAGTCCTGGGACGGCTCAAGGAGAAAAACTGTTTTTT
d_call: -; j_call: TRBJ2-1; clone_size: -; v_call: TRBV10-3; cdr3_aa: CAISVRDGNEQFF; cdr3_nt: TGTGCCATCAGTGTAAGGGACGGCAATGAGCAGTTCTTC
d_call: -; j_call: TRBJ2-2; clone_size: -; v_call: TRBV7-3; cdr3_aa: CASRQRTGPSNTGELFF; cdr3_nt: TGTGCCAGCAGACAACGCACAGGTCCCTCGAACACCGGGGAGCTGTTTTTT
d_call: TRBD1; j_call: TRBJ1-2; clone_size: -; v_call: TRBV5-1; cdr3_aa: CASSQGGAVYGYTF; cdr3_nt: TGCGCCAGCAGCCAGGGGGGAGCCGTCTATGGCTACACCTTC
d_call: -; j_call: TRBJ1-4; clone_size: -; v_call: TRBV29-1; cdr3_aa: CSVASQGTNEKLFF; cdr3_nt: TGCAGCGTTGCTTCCCAGGGCACTAATGAAAAACTGTTTTTT
d_call: TRBD2; j_call: TRBJ2-1; clone_size: -; v_call: TRBV19; cdr3_aa: CASSIGGGGYNEQFF; cdr3_nt: TGTGCCAGTAGTATAGGTGGGGGGGGATACAATGAGCAGTTCTTC
d_call: -; j_call: TRBJ1-1; clone_size: -; v_call: TRBV6-5; cdr3_aa: CASSSYTRGNTEAFF; cdr3_nt: TGTGCCAGCAGTTCCTATACGAGGGGGAACACTGAAGCTTTCTTT
d_call: -; j_call: TRBJ2-5; clone_size: -; v_call: TRBV10-2; cdr3_aa: CASSETSSRETQYF; cdr3_nt: TGCGCCAGCAGTGAAACTAGTTCACGGGAGACCCAGTACTTC